The sequence of this T cell receptor (beta chain) was determined in a study of cytotoxic CD8 clonotypes in ibrutinib-treated CLL. Study summary: There were, on average, 255,043 productive templates and under 95,000 productive rearrangements per sample. Study-level results: Public clonotypes were rare and shrank or held steady on treatment.

Generated by immunoSEQ multiplex PCR, the TCRdb table keeps only in-frame clones and is missing some. The top ten hold 7.5% to 8% of the sample, which has about 140,000 clones, around 82% seen once. For TCR beta libraries, roughly 1.9 micrograms of genomic DNA were obtained from cryopreserved PBMCs. As for this clone: The antigen remains unidentified.

Specimen: PBMCs, collected after 36 months of ibrutinib treatment. The sequence was collected from a human donor with chronic lymphocytic leukemia.

The CDR3 loop is CASSEGRNSPLHF. In DNA, the CDR3 is TGTGCCAGCAGTGAGGGAAGAAATTCACCCCTCCACTTT. The chain combines TRBV25-1 with TRBJ1-6; D is uncertain. Between the trimmed V and J ends, which lost 3 bases and 7 bases, there was a span of 7 bases. Germline values: CDR1 MGHDK, CDR2 SYGVNS. CDR3 length: 13 amino acids.